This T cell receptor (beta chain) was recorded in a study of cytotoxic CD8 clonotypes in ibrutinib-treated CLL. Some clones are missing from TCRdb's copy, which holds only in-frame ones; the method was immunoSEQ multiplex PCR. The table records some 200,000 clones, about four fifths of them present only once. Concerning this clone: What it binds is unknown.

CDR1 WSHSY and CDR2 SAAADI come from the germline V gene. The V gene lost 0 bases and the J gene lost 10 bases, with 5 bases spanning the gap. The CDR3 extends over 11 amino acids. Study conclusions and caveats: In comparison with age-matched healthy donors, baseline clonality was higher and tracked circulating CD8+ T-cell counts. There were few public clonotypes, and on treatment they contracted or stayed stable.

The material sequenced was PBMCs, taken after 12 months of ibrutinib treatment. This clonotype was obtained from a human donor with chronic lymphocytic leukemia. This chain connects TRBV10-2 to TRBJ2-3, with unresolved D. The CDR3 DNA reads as TGCGCCAGCAGTGAGTCCGTGGCGCAGTATTTT. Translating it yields CASSESVAQYF.